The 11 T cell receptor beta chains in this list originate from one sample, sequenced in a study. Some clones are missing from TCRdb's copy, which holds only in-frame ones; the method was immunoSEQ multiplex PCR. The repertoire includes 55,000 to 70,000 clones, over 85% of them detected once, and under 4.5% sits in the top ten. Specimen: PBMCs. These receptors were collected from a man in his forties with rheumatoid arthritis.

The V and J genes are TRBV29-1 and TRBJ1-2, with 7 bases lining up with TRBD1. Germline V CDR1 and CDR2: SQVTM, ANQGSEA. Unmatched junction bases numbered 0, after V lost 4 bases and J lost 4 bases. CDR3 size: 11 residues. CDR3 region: CSVGTGYGYTF. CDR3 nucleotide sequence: TGCAGCGTTGGGACAGGCTATGGCTACACCTTC.

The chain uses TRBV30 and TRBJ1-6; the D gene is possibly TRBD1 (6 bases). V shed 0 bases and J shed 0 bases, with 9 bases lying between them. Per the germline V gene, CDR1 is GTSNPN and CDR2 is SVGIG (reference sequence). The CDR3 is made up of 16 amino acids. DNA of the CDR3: TGTGCCTGGAGTGTCGGGACACCCTCCTATAATTCACCCCTCCACTTT. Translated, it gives CAWSVGTPSYNSPLHF.

CDR3 sequence (DNA): TGTGCCAGCAGCTTACGCGGGCCTCCCCACTTT. Its translation: CASSLRGPPHF. This chain links TRBV11-1 with TRBJ1-6; D is ambiguous. Germline V gene data show CDR1 as SGHAT and CDR2 as FQDESV (reference sequence). V lost 2 bases and J lost 18, with 11 bases in between. The CDR3 covers 11 residues.

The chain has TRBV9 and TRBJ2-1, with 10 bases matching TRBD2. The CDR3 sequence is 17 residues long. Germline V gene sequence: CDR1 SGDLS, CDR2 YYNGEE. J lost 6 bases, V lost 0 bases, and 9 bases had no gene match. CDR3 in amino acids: CASSVGARLAGSNEQFF. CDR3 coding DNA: TGTGCCAGCAGCGTAGGGGCCAGACTAGCGGGCTCCAATGAGCAGTTCTTC.

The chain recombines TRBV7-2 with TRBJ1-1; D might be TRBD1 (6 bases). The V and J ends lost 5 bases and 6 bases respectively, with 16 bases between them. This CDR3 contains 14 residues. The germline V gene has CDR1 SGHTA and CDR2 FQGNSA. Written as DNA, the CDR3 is TGTGCCAGCAGCCCAGACAGGCTGGTGGCTGAAGCTTTCTTT. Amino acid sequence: CASSPDRLVAEAFF.

The CDR3, as DNA: TGTGCCAGCAGCTTTGGACTAGCGGGGTTCAATGAGCAGTTCTTC. Translation gives CASSFGLAGFNEQFF. The chain joins TRBV7-2 to TRBJ2-1; 12 nucleotides line up with TRBD2. V shed 3 bases, J shed 6 bases, and the junction held 3 bases outside the gene matches. Germline CDR1 reads SGHTA; CDR2 reads FQGNSA. The CDR3 has 15 residues.

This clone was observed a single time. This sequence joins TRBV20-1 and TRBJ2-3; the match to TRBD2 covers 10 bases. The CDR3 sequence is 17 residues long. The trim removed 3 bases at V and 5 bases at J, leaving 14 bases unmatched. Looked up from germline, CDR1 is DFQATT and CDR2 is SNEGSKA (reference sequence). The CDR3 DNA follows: TGCAGTGCTAGTGCCTTGGAGAGCGGGAGGGCCTTAGATACGCAGTATTTT. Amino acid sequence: CSASALESGRALDTQYF.

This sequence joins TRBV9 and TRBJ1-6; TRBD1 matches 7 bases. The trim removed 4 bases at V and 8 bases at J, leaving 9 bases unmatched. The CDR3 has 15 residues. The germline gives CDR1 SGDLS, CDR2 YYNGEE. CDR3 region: CASSPGDSSYSPLHF. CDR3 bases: TGTGCCAGCAGCCCCGGGGACAGTTCCTATTCACCCCTCCACTTT.

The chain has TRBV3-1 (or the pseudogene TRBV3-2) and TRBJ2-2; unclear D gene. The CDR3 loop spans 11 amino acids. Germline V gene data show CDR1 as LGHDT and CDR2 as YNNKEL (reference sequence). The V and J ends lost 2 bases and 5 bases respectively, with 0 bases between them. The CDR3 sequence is CASSQTGELFF. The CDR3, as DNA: TGTGCCAGCAGCCAAACCGGGGAGCTGTTTTTT.

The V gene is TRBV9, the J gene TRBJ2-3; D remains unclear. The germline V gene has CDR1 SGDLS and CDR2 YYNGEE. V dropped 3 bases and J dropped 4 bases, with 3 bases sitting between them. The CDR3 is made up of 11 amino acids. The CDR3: CASSGPDTQYF. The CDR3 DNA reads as TGTGCCAGCAGCGGGCCAGATACGCAGTATTTT.

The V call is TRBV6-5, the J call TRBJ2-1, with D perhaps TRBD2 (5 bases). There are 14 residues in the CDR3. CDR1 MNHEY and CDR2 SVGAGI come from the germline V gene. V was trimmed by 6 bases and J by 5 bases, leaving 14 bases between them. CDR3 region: CASSSWTLNNEQFF. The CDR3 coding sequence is TGTGCCAGCAGCTCGTGGACTTTAAACAATGAGCAGTTCTTC.